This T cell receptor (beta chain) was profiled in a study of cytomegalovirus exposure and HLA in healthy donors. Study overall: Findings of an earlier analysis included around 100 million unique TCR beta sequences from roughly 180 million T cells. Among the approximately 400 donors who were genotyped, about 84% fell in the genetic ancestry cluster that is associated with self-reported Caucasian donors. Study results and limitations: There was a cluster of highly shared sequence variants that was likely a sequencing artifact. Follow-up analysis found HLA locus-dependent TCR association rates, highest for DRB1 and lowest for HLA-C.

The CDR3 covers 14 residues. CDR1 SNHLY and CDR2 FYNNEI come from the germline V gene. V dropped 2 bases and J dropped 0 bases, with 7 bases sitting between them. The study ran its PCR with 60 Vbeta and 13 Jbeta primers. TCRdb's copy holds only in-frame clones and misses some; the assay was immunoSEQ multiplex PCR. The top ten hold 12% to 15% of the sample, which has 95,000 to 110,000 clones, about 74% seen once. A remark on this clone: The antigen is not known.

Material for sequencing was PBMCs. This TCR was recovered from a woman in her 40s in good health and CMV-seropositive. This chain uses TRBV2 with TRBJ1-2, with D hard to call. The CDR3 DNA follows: TGTGCCAGCAGTGAAAGGCTAGCTAACTATGGCTACACCTTC. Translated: CASSERLANYGYTF.